This TCR beta chain was found in a study of T cells in Graves' hyperthyroidism and ophthalmopathy. About the study: Upon initial diagnosis and before any treatment, peripheral blood was collected.

Amplification yielded TCR beta CDR3 regions, with RNA transcripts as the source. During a first-round RT-PCR of the TCR CDR3, the HTBI primer set was used. TCRdb fed the multiplex PCR reads into MiXCR, producing one record per CDR3 protein. Of about 590,000 distinct CDR3 sequences in the sample, around 14% are singletons; the top ten hold approximately 7.4%. This clonotype came up a few times. This CDR3 comprises 15 residues. Trimming took 3 bases from V and 6 from J; bases not matched to a gene: 6. CDR1 and CDR2 from the germline V gene are SGHTA and FQGNSA. The chain uses TRBV7-2 and TRBJ1-4; TRBD1 matches at 8 bases. Sequencing was carried out using blood. This TCR was sampled from a woman aged 30 to 39 with Graves' hyperthyroidism. This CDR3 is CASSFRGQEYEKLFF. The DNA for the CDR3 is TGTGCCAGCAGCTTTCGGGGACAGGAGTATGAAAAACTGTTTTTT.